This T cell receptor beta chain derives from a study of blood T cell repertoires in COVID-19. Study at large: Sources were T cells, B-cell-depleted T cells, or PBMCs; the material itself was cDNA or gDNA.

Trimming removed 2 bases at V and 4 bases at J, with 9 bases between. The germline CDR1 and CDR2 sequences are MDHEN and SYDVKM. The CDR3 spans 14 residues. Clones were read by immunoSEQ multiplex PCR, and TCRdb kept only the in-frame ones, dropping some. Of 250,000 to 350,000 clones in the sample, around 92% are singletons; the top ten hold roughly 2.9%. All enrollees were about 18 to 89 years old and from roughly 22 US areas. Membership in each cohort depended on participant-reported clinical history. Up to 2 weeks before entering the study, exposed participants had met a COVID-19 case. The specimen was PBMCs or T cells enriched from blood (not recorded which). The TCR sequence derives from a woman in her forties or fifties who had been exposed to COVID-19. The rearrangement links TRBV28 to TRBJ1-5; D ambiguous. The DNA of the CDR3 is TGTGCCAGCAGTTTAGAAACCAGGAATCAGCCCCAGCATTTT. It translates to CASSLETRNQPQHF.